The sequence of this T cell receptor (beta chain) was determined in a study of regulatory T cells in long-lasting Graves disease (dated by TCRdb to about 2021). About the study as a whole: Patients with newly diagnosed Graves' disease had been on antithyroid drugs for under 3 months. Patients with persistent Graves' disease were compared with patients with newly diagnosed Graves' disease using TCR sequencing and RNA sequencing of peripheral blood. The study took place in China and was registered as a clinical trial. A total of 33 samples underwent TCR sequencing: about 13 from persistent and some 20 from newly diagnosed Graves' disease patients.

The CDR3 covers 11 residues, taking in both the cysteine and the phenylalanine. The read is trimmed to its CDR3 DNA, 33 bases read in frame from base 1. As encoded in the germline V gene, CDR1 is MGHDK while CDR2 is SYGVNS. V and J are truncated by 8 bases and 6 bases respectively, leaving an intervening sequence of 8 bases. Concerning this clonotype: Its antigen is still unknown. There are no base qualities to consult, and no much larger clone falls within one base.

What the time point label conveys for this sample: newly diagnosed GD, antithyroid drugs for less than 3 months. For both TCR sequencing and RNA sequencing, RNA was extracted from PBMCs using TRIzol. Graves' disease was diagnosed according to American Thyroid Association guidelines. Patients were recruited from an endocrinology department in Xi'an, China. Each patient gave approximately 10 milliliters of peripheral blood, collected in an EDTA anticoagulant tube. Ficoll Paque Plus density gradient separation was used to isolate PBMCs, and no additional T cell sorting was done. An Agilent 2100 Bioanalyzer and agarose gel were used to check RNA quality, and a NanoDrop 2000 was used to measure RNA concentration. On the study overall, not on this receptor specifically: Peripheral blood alone was examined, since thyroid tissue, which constituted the primary lesion, could not be accessed. The authors noted that the small sample size was a limitation that may lower accuracy. Lower TCR Shannon entropy and fewer highly expanded clones were observed in persistent Graves' disease patients than in newly diagnosed patients, which suggested clonal expansion. Sequencing and analysis were restricted to the TCR beta chain. Preferential use of TRBV28, TRBJ1-2 and TRBJ2-5 was observed in persistent disease, whereas TRBV20-1 and TRBJ2-1 were favored in newly diagnosed disease. Persistent patients shared more public clonotypes among themselves (around 2,800) than newly diagnosed patients did (approximately 970).

The library was obtained by multiplex PCR. The sequencer was an Illumina HiSeq 4000. To build TCR beta libraries, CDR3 regions were amplified by Arm-PCR using iRepertoire HTBI primers. Before sequencing, the PCR products went through gel purification. Per the authors' processing: Gene usage analysis of CDR3 amino acid clonotypes used the approximately 62 TRBV and around 14 TRBJ segments found across samples. COPE and FqMerger were used to merge the filtered high-quality paired reads into contigs. BLAST was used to align contigs to the IMGT TRBV, TRBD and TRBJ reference genes, and CDR3 was defined following IMGT. Any clonotype with a frequency above 0.1% was classified as a highly expanded clone. Shannon entropy served as the measure of repertoire diversity, while the Gini coefficient captured V-J evenness. A clonotype was considered public if more than one individual shared it. TCRdb ran its own pipeline on the public reads, namely fastp trimming at Q25 and MiXCR clone calling, and kept in-frame beta chains. Under each unique CDR3 protein, matching rows form one entry showing the most common genes and DNA. TCRdb's processing, not the study's, gives the V and J calls here. The sample records about 610,000 distinct CDR3 sequences, 15% to 20% of which are singletons. More than 10% of the sample goes to the ten largest clones.

These same records also appear under a second study, on T cells in Graves' hyperthyroidism and ophthalmopathy. That second publication adds: Stable Graves' hyperthyroidism was defined as the absence of progression to ophthalmopathy over 18 months of follow-up. Hyperthyroidism patients were newly diagnosed, with disease duration under 2 months, and aged 18 to 65 years. The study excluded patients with uncontrolled infections, other autoimmune diseases, pregnancy or lactation. Diagnoses were established on the basis of clinical symptoms, serum thyroxine and TRAb, thyroid ultrasound, and orbital computed tomography. The TCR CDR3 was subjected to a first round of RT-PCR using the HTBI primer set and the Qiagen OneStep RT-PCR kit. Blood samples also contained most of the expanded thyroid clonotypes (frequency above 0.001), which suggests that blood repertoires may reflect thyroid immune responses. A 13 V-J signature model separated ophthalmopathy from stable hyperthyroidism, with approximately 87% sensitivity and 81.08% specificity in cross-validation and 80%/75% in testing. In validation, the model predicted progression to ophthalmopathy with approximately 69% sensitivity and roughly 72% specificity, a median of about 6 months before onset. TCR V-J signatures able to tell the groups apart were searched for in a discovery cohort of 100 patients, of whom fewer than 45 had Graves' ophthalmopathy and more than 55 had stable Graves' hyperthyroidism. An independent validation cohort of some 18 hyperthyroidism patients and 17 patients who later progressed to ophthalmopathy tested prospective prediction of ophthalmopathy. For training and testing, the 100 or so patients in the discovery cohort were randomly divided in a 7:3 ratio. In six Graves' hyperthyroidism patients, the study also compared T-cell repertoires from thyroid tissue with T-cell repertoires from blood. After sampling, hyperthyroidism patients received methimazole starting at 30 mg daily, and ophthalmopathy patients received high-dose intravenous methylprednisolone. Libraries were constructed in a second round of multiplex PCR, after which size selection and purification were carried out. The libraries were sequenced on an Illumina HiSeq2000 using paired-end 100 bp reads. SOAPnuke was used to process the raw data, removing reads that contained adapters or uncalled bases, had a mean Phred below 15, or lacked an exact match to the constant primer or identifier. COPE v1.2.5 was used to merge high-quality paired reads, and clonotypes were defined as unique nucleotide sequences. MiTCR v1.1 was used to align the clonotypes against IMGT TRBV, TRBD and TRBJ reference segments. The analysis was restricted to V-J combinations with a frequency above 0.0001, which together covered approximately 99% of the repertoires. The TCS score was defined as the ratio of F50 (clonal expansion) to E x V (chaos), calculated using BLOSUM62-based TCRdist between CDR3 peptides within each V-J. Welch's t-statistics and random forest reduced roughly 530 V-J features to around 14, which were used in a naive Bayes classifier (R e1071). Sample size was not statistically predetermined, and investigators were not blinded to group allocation. TCR Vbeta CDR3 sequencing of fewer than 150 peripheral blood samples (43 ophthalmopathy, roughly 74 hyperthyroidism and about 17 progressor patients) is reported in the paper.

The source material was peripheral blood mononuclear cells (PBMCs), sampled at new diagnosis, from a patient treated with antithyroid drugs. Here the chain combines TRBV25-1 and TRBJ2-4; D gene: possibly TRBD1, on 6 matching bases. The receptor was isolated from a man aged 18 to 29 with Graves disease. Donor details come from another sample of the same person, matched by shared clones. The CDR3 region reads CASRDINIQYF. The DNA sequence is TGTGCCAGCCGGGACATAAACATTCAGTACTTC.